A selection of T cell receptor beta chains follows, all from one sample in a study of blood T cell repertoires in COVID-19. Profiled with immunoSEQ multiplex PCR; TCRdb holds only in-frame clones, not every one. The table records approximately 400,000 clones, approximately 88% of them present only once. The material sequenced was peripheral blood. These receptors came from a middle-aged man with acute or convalescent COVID-19. Both conserved end residues are part of each CDR3. The order of the fields is V gene, clone size, D gene, J gene, CDR3 protein, CDR3 DNA. A D gene is named only where the DNA matches it firmly. Clone sizes are given selectively: once, few, many, or a class where the clone is expanded.

TRBV7-6	-	-	TRBJ1-2	CASSLEPGHGYTF	TGTGCCAGCAGCTTAGAACCTGGGCATGGCTACACCTTC
TRBV4-2	-	-	TRBJ1-6	CASSQDLLRSYNSPLHF	TGTGCCAGCAGCCAAGATCTTCTCCGGTCCTATAATTCACCCCTCCACTTT
TRBV28	-	-	TRBJ1-1	CASSLASLGGTEAFF	TGTGCCAGCAGTTTAGCCTCTCTTGGAGGCACTGAAGCTTTCTTT
TRBV7-9	-	-	TRBJ1-3	CASSSTGSGNTIYF	TGTGCCAGCAGCTCCACAGGCTCTGGAAACACCATATATTTT
TRBV6-1	-	TRBD2	TRBJ2-7	CASSEGVAGGFYEQYF	TGTGCCAGCAGTGAAGGGGTTGCGGGAGGTTTTTACGAGCAGTACTTC
TRBV2	-	-	TRBJ1-1	CASPKGERNTEAFF	TGTGCCAGCCCAAAGGGGGAGCGGAACACTGAAGCTTTCTTT
TRBV6-1	-	TRBD2	TRBJ2-3	CASSEGIGRGGDTQYF	TGTGCCAGCAGTGAAGGTATCGGGAGGGGAGGAGATACGCAGTATTTT
TRBV5-5	-	TRBD2	TRBJ2-2	CASSLFLAGGRDTGELFF	TGTGCCAGCAGCTTGTTTCTAGCGGGGGGGCGAGACACCGGGGAGCTGTTTTTT
TRBV11-2	-	TRBD1	TRBJ1-2	CASSLVGGQGARGFGYTF	TGTGCCAGCAGCTTAGTCGGCGGACAGGGGGCGCGAGGATTTGGCTACACCTTC
TRBV7-3	once	-	TRBJ2-2	CASSPTRTGELFF	TGTGCCAGCAGCCCAACCCGGACCGGGGAGCTGTTTTTT
TRBV7-9	few	TRBD1	TRBJ1-2	CASSLRDRGNGYTF	TGTGCCAGCAGCCTCAGGGACAGGGGGAATGGCTACACCTTC
TRBV19	once	TRBD1	TRBJ2-3	CASSRSTGVTDTQYF	TGTGCCAGTAGTAGATCGACAGGGGTCACCGATACGCAGTATTTT
TRBV5-1	-	-	TRBJ1-2	CASSSVGDLGYTF	TGCGCCAGCAGCTCGGTAGGGGATCTTGGCTACACCTTC
TRBV19	-	TRBD2	TRBJ2-3	CASSMLLAASTDTQYF	TGTGCCAGTAGTATGCTCCTAGCGGCTAGCACAGATACGCAGTATTTT
TRBV5-6	-	-	TRBJ2-2	CASSLVERRDTGELFF	TGTGCCAGCAGCTTGGTTGAGCGGAGAGACACCGGGGAGCTGTTTTTT
TRBV13	-	TRBD1	TRBJ2-7	CASSAGTGVGEQYF	TGTGCCAGCAGCGCCGGGACAGGGGTCGGCGAGCAGTACTTC
TRBV6-5	many	TRBD1	TRBJ2-3	CASSYGTGGADTQYF	TGTGCCAGCAGTTACGGGACAGGGGGCGCAGATACGCAGTATTTT
TRBV9	-	TRBD2	TRBJ2-5	CASSAGLAGQETQYF	TGTGCCAGCAGCGCCGGACTAGCGGGGCAAGAGACCCAGTACTTC
TRBV10-3	-	-	TRBJ2-5	CAIRRDQETQYF	TGTGCCATCAGACGGGACCAAGAGACCCAGTACTTC
TRBV6-5	-	-	TRBJ1-1	CASSYEVDTEAFF	TGTGCCAGCAGTTACGAGGTGGACACTGAAGCTTTCTTT
TRBV2	-	TRBD2	TRBJ2-7	CAYRTSGSEYHEQYF	TGTGCCTACAGGACTAGCGGGTCTGAGTACCACGAGCAGTACTTC
TRBV5-1	-	-	TRBJ1-3	CASSLGAGSGNTIYF	TGCGCCAGCAGCTTGGGCGCAGGGTCTGGAAACACCATATATTTT
TRBV6-2/TRBV6-3	-	-	TRBJ1-1	CASSNPHRDEAFF	TGTGCCAGCAGTAACCCTCACAGGGATGAAGCTTTCTTT
TRBV9	-	-	TRBJ1-1	CASSRTGINTEAFF	TGTGCCAGCAGCCGTACAGGGATCAACACTGAAGCTTTCTTT
TRBV5-6	-	TRBD1	TRBJ1-4	CASSWGTGVNEKLFF	TGTGCCAGCAGCTGGGGGACAGGGGTAAATGAAAAACTGTTTTTT
TRBV10-3	-	TRBD1	TRBJ1-6	CAIRGDSHSPLHF	TGTGCCATCAGGGGGGACAGTCATTCACCCCTCCACTTT
TRBV27	once	TRBD2	TRBJ2-3	CASSLWASGLTDTQYF	TGTGCCAGCAGTTTATGGGCTAGCGGGCTTACAGATACGCAGTATTTT
TRBV3-1/TRBV3-2	once	TRBD1	TRBJ1-2	CASRPRDRANGYTF	TGTGCCAGCAGGCCCAGGGACAGGGCAAATGGCTACACCTTC
TRBV4-1	-	TRBD1	TRBJ1-2	CASRYPGQGNYGYTF	TGCGCCAGCAGATATCCGGGACAGGGTAACTATGGCTACACCTTC
TRBV7-3	-	TRBD1	TRBJ2-2	CASSINRDRGNAGELFF	TGTGCCAGCAGTATCAACCGGGACAGGGGTAACGCCGGGGAGCTGTTTTTT
TRBV4-2	few	-	TRBJ2-5	CASSQASGSQETQYF	TGTGCCAGCAGCCAAGCGTCAGGGTCCCAAGAGACCCAGTACTTC
TRBV30	-	TRBD1	TRBJ1-4	CAWTAATGGEVVEKLFF	TGTGCCTGGACCGCCGCCACAGGGGGCGAGGTGGTTGAAAAACTGTTTTTT
TRBV9	-	TRBD2	TRBJ2-1	CASSVAIGLAVSYNEQFF	TGTGCCAGCAGCGTAGCCATTGGACTAGCGGTCTCCTACAATGAGCAGTTCTTC
TRBV13	-	-	TRBJ1-6	CASSPSGHLAGSPLHF	TGTGCCAGCAGCCCCTCGGGACACCTGGCAGGGTCACCCCTCCACTTT
TRBV7-9	-	-	TRBJ1-3	CASSLGRGLSSRSGNTIYF	TGTGCCAGCAGCTTAGGCAGGGGTTTGAGCAGCCGCTCTGGAAACACCATATATTTT
TRBV28	-	TRBD2	TRBJ2-3	CASSLNSGGSTDTQYF	TGTGCCAGCAGTTTAAATAGCGGGGGCAGCACAGATACGCAGTATTTT
TRBV7-2	few	-	TRBJ1-1	CASSLNGNTEAFF	TGTGCCAGCAGCTTAAACGGGAACACTGAAGCTTTCTTT
TRBV21-1	-	-	TRBJ2-3	CASSKGTDFTDTQYF	TGTGCCAGCAGCAAAGGGACAGACTTCACAGATACGCAGTATTTT
TRBV5-1	-	-	TRBJ1-3	CASKTGNSGNTIYF	TGCGCCAGCAAAACAGGCAACTCTGGAAACACCATATATTTT
TRBV28	-	-	TRBJ1-2	CATANYGYTF	TGTGCCACCGCTAACTATGGCTACACCTTC
TRBV3-1/TRBV3-2	-	TRBD1	TRBJ1-1	CASSHTGQEAFF	TGTGCCAGCAGCCATACGGGACAGGAGGCTTTCTTT
TRBV5-1	-	-	TRBJ2-7	CASSLETGPSYEQYF	TGCGCCAGCAGCTTGGAGACAGGCCCCTCCTACGAGCAGTACTTC
TRBV29-1	-	TRBD1	TRBJ2-1	CSADRQGGAEQFF	TGCAGCGCGGACCGACAGGGCGGAGCTGAGCAGTTCTTC
TRBV18	-	-	TRBJ1-2	CASSPKDGTNYGYTF	TGTGCCAGCTCACCAAAGGACGGGACTAACTATGGCTACACCTTC
TRBV3-1/TRBV3-2	few	-	TRBJ1-4	CASSQDPGGDHEKLFF	TGTGCCAGCAGCCAAGATCCGGGTGGAGATCATGAAAAACTGTTTTTT
TRBV19	-	-	TRBJ1-1	CASSLGNTLNTEAFF	TGTGCCAGTAGCCTCGGGAACACCCTGAACACTGAAGCTTTCTTT
TRBV20-1	-	-	TRBJ2-1	CSARTDNEQFF	TGCAGTGCGAGGACAGATAATGAGCAGTTCTTC
TRBV7-8	-	-	TRBJ1-1	CASSPERVRATEAFF	TGTGCCAGCAGCCCCGAACGCGTACGTGCGACTGAAGCTTTCTTT
TRBV5-1	-	TRBD1	TRBJ2-1	CASSVGQGAHNEQFF	TGCGCCAGCAGCGTAGGACAGGGGGCCCACAATGAGCAGTTCTTC
TRBV7-9	-	TRBD1	TRBJ1-5	CASSYGTDLQPQHF	TGTGCCAGCAGCTACGGGACAGATCTTCAGCCCCAGCATTTT
TRBV15	-	-	TRBJ2-5	CATSSGQGFQETQYF	TGTGCCACCAGCAGCGGGCAGGGGTTCCAAGAGACCCAGTACTTC
TRBV5-1	once	TRBD1	TRBJ1-1	CASSPDRLRNTEAFF	TGCGCCAGCAGCCCGGACAGGCTACGGAACACTGAAGCTTTCTTT